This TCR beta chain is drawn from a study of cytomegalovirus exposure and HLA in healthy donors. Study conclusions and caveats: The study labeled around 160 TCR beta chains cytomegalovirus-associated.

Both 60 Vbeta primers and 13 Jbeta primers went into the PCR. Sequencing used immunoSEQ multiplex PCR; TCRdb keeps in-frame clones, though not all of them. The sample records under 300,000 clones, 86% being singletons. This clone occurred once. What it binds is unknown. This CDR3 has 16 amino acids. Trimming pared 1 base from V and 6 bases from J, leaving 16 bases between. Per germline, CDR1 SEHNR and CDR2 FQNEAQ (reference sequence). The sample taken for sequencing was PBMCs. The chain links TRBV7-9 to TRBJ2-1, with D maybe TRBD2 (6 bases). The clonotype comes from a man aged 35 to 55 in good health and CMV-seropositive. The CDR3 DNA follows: TGTGCCAGCAGCTTAGACCTTGTTGGAGGGCTCAATGAGCAGTTCTTC. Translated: CASSLDLVGGLNEQFF.